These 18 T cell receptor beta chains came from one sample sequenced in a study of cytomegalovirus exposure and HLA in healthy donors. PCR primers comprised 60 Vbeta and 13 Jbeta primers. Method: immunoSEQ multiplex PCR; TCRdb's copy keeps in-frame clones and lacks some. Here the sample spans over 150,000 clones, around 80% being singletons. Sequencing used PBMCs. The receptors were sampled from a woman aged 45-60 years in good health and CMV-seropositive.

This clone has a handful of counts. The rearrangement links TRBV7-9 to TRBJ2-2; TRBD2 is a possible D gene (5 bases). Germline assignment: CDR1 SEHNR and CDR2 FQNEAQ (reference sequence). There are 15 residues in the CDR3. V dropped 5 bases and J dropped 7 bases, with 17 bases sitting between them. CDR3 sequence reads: CASSEGLWTGGELFF. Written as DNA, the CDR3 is TGTGCCAGCAGCGAGGGCCTTTGGACTGGCGGGGAGCTGTTTTTT.

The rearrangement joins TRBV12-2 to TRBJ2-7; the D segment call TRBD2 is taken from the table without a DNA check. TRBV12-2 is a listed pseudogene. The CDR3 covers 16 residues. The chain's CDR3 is CASRYPLSEISYEQYF. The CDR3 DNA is TGTGCAAGTCGCTACCCCCTGTCGGAGATCTCCTACGAGCAGTACTTC.

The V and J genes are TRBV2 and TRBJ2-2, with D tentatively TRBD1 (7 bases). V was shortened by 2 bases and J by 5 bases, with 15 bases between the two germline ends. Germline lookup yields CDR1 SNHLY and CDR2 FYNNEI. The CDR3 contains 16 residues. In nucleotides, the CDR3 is TGTGCCAGCAGTGAATTTGGAGGGGGCGCGACCGGGGAGCTGTTTTTT. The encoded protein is CASSEFGGGATGELFF.

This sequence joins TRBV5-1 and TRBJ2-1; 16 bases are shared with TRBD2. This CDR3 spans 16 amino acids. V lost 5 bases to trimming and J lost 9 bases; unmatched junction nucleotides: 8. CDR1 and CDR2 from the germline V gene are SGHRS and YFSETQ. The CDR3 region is CASRPPGLAGGSEQFF. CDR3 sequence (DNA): TGCGCCAGCAGGCCGCCGGGACTAGCGGGAGGGAGTGAGCAGTTCTTC.

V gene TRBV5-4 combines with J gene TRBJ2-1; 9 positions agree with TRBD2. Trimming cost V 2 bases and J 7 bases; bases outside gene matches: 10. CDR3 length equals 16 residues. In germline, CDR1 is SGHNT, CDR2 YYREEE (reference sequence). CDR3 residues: CASSFWRGGRGNEQFF. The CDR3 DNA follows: TGTGCCAGCAGCTTCTGGCGGGGGGGCCGGGGGAATGAGCAGTTCTTC.

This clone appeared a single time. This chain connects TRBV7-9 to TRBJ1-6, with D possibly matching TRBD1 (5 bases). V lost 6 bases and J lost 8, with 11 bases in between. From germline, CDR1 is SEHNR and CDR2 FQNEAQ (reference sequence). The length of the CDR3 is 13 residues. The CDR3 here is CASSSQGDSPLHF. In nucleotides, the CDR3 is TGTGCCAGCAGTTCGCAGGGTGATTCACCCCTCCACTTT.

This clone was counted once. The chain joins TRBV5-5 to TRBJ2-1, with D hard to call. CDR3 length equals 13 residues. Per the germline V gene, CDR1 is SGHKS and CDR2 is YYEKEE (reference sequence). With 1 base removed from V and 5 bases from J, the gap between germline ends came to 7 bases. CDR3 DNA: TGTGCCAGCAGCTTGCTCTTTAACAATGAGCAGTTCTTC. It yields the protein CASSLLFNNEQFF.

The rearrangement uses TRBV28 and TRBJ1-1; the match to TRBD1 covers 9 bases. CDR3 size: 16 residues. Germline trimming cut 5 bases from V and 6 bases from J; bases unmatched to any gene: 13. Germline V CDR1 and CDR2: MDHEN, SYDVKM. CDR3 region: CASSVTGQGSGSEAFF. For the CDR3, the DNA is TGTGCCAGCAGTGTAACCGGACAGGGGTCCGGGTCTGAAGCTTTCTTT. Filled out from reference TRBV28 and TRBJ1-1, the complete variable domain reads DVKVTQSSRYLVKRTGEKVFLECVQDMDHENMFWYRQDPGLGLRLIYFSYDVKMKEKGDIPEGYSVSREKKERFSLILESASTNQTSMYLCASSVTGQGSGSEAFFGQGTRLTVV.

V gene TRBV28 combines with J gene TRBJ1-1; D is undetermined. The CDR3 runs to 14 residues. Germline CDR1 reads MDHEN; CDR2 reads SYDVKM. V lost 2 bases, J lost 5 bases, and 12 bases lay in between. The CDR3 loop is CASSLMRRGTEAFF. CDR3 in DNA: TGTGCCAGCAGTTTAATGAGGCGGGGAACTGAAGCTTTCTTT.

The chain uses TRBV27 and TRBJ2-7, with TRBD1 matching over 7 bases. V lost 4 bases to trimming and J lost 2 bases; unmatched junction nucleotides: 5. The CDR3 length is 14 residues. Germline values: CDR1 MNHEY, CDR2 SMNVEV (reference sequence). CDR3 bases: TGTGCCAGCAGTTACAGGGGAAGTCCCTACGAGCAGTACTTC. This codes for CASSYRGSPYEQYF.

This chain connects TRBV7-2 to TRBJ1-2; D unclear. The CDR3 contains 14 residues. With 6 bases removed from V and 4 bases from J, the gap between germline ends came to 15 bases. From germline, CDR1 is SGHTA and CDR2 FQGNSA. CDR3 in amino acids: CASSSYGVIYGYTF. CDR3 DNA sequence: TGTGCCAGCAGTTCTTACGGGGTAATCTATGGCTACACCTTC.

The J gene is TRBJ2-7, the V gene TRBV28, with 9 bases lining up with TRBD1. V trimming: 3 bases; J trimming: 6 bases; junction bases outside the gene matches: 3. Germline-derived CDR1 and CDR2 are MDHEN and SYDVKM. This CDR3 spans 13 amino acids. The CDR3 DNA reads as TGTGCCAGCAGTTTGGGGACAGGGAGCGAGCAGTACTTC. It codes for CASSLGTGSEQYF.

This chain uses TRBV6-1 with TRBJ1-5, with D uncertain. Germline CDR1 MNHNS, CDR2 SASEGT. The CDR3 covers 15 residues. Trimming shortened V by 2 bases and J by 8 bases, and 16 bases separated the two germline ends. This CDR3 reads CASSERPFIQEPQHF. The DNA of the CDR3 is TGTGCCAGCAGTGAAAGACCGTTTATCCAGGAGCCCCAGCATTTT.

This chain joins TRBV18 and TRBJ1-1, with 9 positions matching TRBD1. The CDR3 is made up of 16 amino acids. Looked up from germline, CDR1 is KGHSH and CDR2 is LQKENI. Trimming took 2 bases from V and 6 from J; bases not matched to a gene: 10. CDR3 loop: CASSPRAGQGGAEAFF. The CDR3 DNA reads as TGTGCCAGCTCACCAAGGGCGGGACAGGGAGGAGCTGAAGCTTTCTTT.

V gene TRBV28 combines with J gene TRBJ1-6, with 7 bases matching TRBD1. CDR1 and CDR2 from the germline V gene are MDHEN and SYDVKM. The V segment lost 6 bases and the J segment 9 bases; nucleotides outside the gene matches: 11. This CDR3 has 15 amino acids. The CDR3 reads CASSPYRGRSSPLHF. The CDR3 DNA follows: TGTGCCAGCAGCCCATACAGGGGCCGGAGTTCACCCCTCCACTTT.

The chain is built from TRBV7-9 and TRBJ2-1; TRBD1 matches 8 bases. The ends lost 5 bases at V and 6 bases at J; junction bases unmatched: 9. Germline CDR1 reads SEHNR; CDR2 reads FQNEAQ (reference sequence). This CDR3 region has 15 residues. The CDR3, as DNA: TGTGCCAGCAGCCTCGGACAGGGCAAGGGCAATGAGCAGTTCTTC. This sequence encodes CASSLGQGKGNEQFF.

The CDR3 reads CASTITGGQGARSAFF. For the CDR3, the DNA is TGCGCCAGCACCATCACTGGGGGACAGGGGGCGAGGTCAGCTTTCTTT. The chain uses TRBV5-1 and TRBJ1-1; 12 bases match TRBD1. The CDR3 has 16 amino acids. After removal of 6 bases from V and 10 bases from J, the junction contained 16 bases not matched to a gene. Per the germline V gene, CDR1 is SGHRS and CDR2 is YFSETQ.

CDR3 protein: CASSPRNRGLGETQYF. In DNA, the CDR3 is TGTGCCAGCTCACCACGAAACAGGGGGCTCGGCGAGACCCAGTACTTC. The chain combines TRBV18 with TRBJ2-5; 9 bases line up with TRBD1. V shed 1 base and J 5 bases; nucleotides not matched to a gene: 8. The germline V gene encodes CDR1 KGHSH and CDR2 LQKENI. The CDR3 sequence is 16 residues long.